This is a list of T cell receptor beta chains from one sample in a study of T cell changes during pregnancy in multiple sclerosis. TCRdb keeps only in-frame clones here, not all; method: immunoSEQ multiplex PCR. Here the sample spans roughly 30,000 clones, approximately 89% being singletons. The sample in question was CD8+ T cells from peripheral blood mononuclear cells, obtained in the second trimester of pregnancy. Receptors were obtained from a female donor with multiple sclerosis, enrolled in a pregnancy study. The CDR3 runs from the conserved cysteine through the conserved F or W. D genes are given only for firm matches. Not every row has a clone size; where given, it reads once, few, many or a size class.

d_gene: NA
v_gene: TRBV29-1
j_gene: TRBJ2-1
abundance: NA
CDR3aa: CSVEGLTQISYNEQFF
CDR3nt: TGCAGCGTTGAAGGTCTGACACAGATCTCCTACAATGAGCAGTTCTTC

d_gene: TRBD2
v_gene: TRBV30
j_gene: TRBJ2-3
abundance: NA
CDR3aa: CAWRGGLAGKSSTDTQYF
CDR3nt: TGTGCCTGGAGAGGGGGGCTAGCGGGGAAGTCTAGCACAGATACGCAGTATTTT

d_gene: TRBD1
v_gene: TRBV28
j_gene: TRBJ1-1
abundance: NA
CDR3aa: CASSTGQGARGTEAFF
CDR3nt: TGTGCCAGCAGTACGGGACAGGGGGCGCGTGGCACTGAAGCTTTCTTT

d_gene: NA
v_gene: TRBV20-1
j_gene: TRBJ2-1
abundance: NA
CDR3aa: CSAPGQFF
CDR3nt: TGCAGTGCTCCGGGGCAGTTCTTC

d_gene: NA
v_gene: TRBV30
j_gene: TRBJ2-1
abundance: NA
CDR3aa: CAWSVIYNEQFF
CDR3nt: TGTGCCTGGAGCGTTATTTATAATGAGCAGTTCTTC

d_gene: TRBD1
v_gene: TRBV27
j_gene: TRBJ1-1
abundance: NA
CDR3aa: CASSPRTGGYTEAFF
CDR3nt: TGTGCCAGCAGTCCTAGGACAGGGGGCTACACTGAAGCTTTCTTT

d_gene: TRBD2
v_gene: TRBV7-9
j_gene: TRBJ2-7
abundance: NA
CDR3aa: CASSLIGGGASEQYF
CDR3nt: TGTGCCAGCAGCTTAATTGGCGGGGGGGCCTCCGAGCAGTACTTC

d_gene: TRBD2
v_gene: TRBV5-1
j_gene: TRBJ2-1
abundance: NA
CDR3aa: CASSLDLAGGKWVF
CDR3nt: TGCGCCAGCAGCTTGGATCTAGCGGGGGGGAAGTGGGTCTTC

d_gene: TRBD2
v_gene: TRBV19
j_gene: TRBJ2-3
abundance: once
CDR3aa: CASSFLAGGRTDTQYF
CDR3nt: TGTGCCAGTAGTTTTTTGGCGGGGGGACGCACAGATACGCAGTATTTT

d_gene: TRBD1
v_gene: TRBV19
j_gene: TRBJ2-7
abundance: NA
CDR3aa: CASSLGQGAYEQYF
CDR3nt: TGTGCCAGTTCCTTAGGACAGGGTGCCTACGAGCAGTACTTC

d_gene: NA
v_gene: TRBV7-9
j_gene: TRBJ2-7
abundance: NA
CDR3aa: CASRSDRGGSYEQYF
CDR3nt: TGTGCCAGCAGGTCCGACAGGGGAGGGAGCTACGAGCAGTACTTC

d_gene: TRBD1
v_gene: TRBV27
j_gene: TRBJ1-1
abundance: NA
CDR3aa: CASSLGQNMNTEAFF
CDR3nt: TGTGCCAGCAGTTTGGGACAGAACATGAACACTGAAGCTTTCTTT

d_gene: NA
v_gene: TRBV9
j_gene: TRBJ1-1
abundance: NA
CDR3aa: CASSVERGSTEAFF
CDR3nt: TGTGCCAGCAGCGTAGAAAGGGGTAGCACTGAAGCTTTCTTT

d_gene: TRBD1
v_gene: TRBV6-1
j_gene: TRBJ1-1
abundance: NA
CDR3aa: CASSEVRTGNTEAFF
CDR3nt: TGTGCCAGCAGTGAAGTTCGGACAGGGAACACTGAAGCTTTCTTT

d_gene: TRBD1
v_gene: TRBV18
j_gene: TRBJ1-5
abundance: NA
CDR3aa: CASSLGQGRTQNNQPQHF
CDR3nt: TGTGCCAGCTCACTGGGACAGGGGAGGACACAAAACAATCAGCCCCAGCATTTT

d_gene: NA
v_gene: TRBV4-1
j_gene: TRBJ2-7
abundance: NA
CDR3aa: CASSQEHLAYEQYF
CDR3nt: TGCGCCAGCAGCCAAGAACATTTGGCCTACGAGCAGTACTTC

d_gene: NA
v_gene: TRBV19
j_gene: TRBJ2-1
abundance: NA
CDR3aa: CASSIGLPDPYNEQFF
CDR3nt: TGTGCCAGTAGTATTGGACTACCCGACCCCTACAATGAGCAGTTCTTC

d_gene: TRBD2
v_gene: TRBV2
j_gene: TRBJ2-3
abundance: NA
CDR3aa: CASSGASGSDTDTQYF
CDR3nt: TGTGCCAGCAGTGGGGCTAGCGGGAGTGATACAGATACGCAGTATTTT

d_gene: TRBD1
v_gene: TRBV7-8
j_gene: TRBJ2-7
abundance: NA
CDR3aa: CASSLQLDRESSYEQYF
CDR3nt: TGTGCCAGCAGCTTGCAGCTGGACAGGGAGAGCTCCTACGAGCAGTACTTC

d_gene: NA
v_gene: TRBV6-1
j_gene: TRBJ1-3
abundance: NA
CDR3aa: CASSEGGGAGNTIYF
CDR3nt: TGTGCCAGCAGTGAAGGGGGGGGCGCCGGAAACACCATATATTTT

d_gene: TRBD1
v_gene: TRBV15
j_gene: TRBJ2-7
abundance: NA
CDR3aa: CATSTRQGSYEQYF
CDR3nt: TGTGCCACCAGCACCCGACAGGGTTCCTACGAGCAGTACTTC

d_gene: TRBD2
v_gene: TRBV27
j_gene: TRBJ2-3
abundance: NA
CDR3aa: CASSRTSGTPDTQYF
CDR3nt: TGTGCCAGCAGTAGGACTAGCGGGACCCCCGATACGCAGTATTTT

d_gene: NA
v_gene: TRBV6-5
j_gene: TRBJ1-2
abundance: NA
CDR3aa: CASSLAGGANYGYTF
CDR3nt: TGTGCCAGCAGTCTTGCCGGGGGAGCTAACTATGGCTACACCTTC

d_gene: NA
v_gene: TRBV19
j_gene: TRBJ1-5
abundance: NA
CDR3aa: CASRRASQPQHF
CDR3nt: TGTGCCTCCAGGAGGGCCAGTCAGCCCCAGCATTTT

d_gene: TRBD1
v_gene: TRBV9
j_gene: TRBJ2-7
abundance: NA
CDR3aa: CASSVGDSATYEQYF
CDR3nt: TGTGCCAGCAGCGTAGGGGACAGCGCGACCTACGAGCAGTACTTC

d_gene: TRBD2
v_gene: TRBV27
j_gene: TRBJ2-1
abundance: NA
CDR3aa: CASIAGGIGNEQFF
CDR3nt: TGTGCCAGCATAGCGGGAGGGATAGGCAATGAGCAGTTCTTC

d_gene: TRBD1
v_gene: TRBV28
j_gene: TRBJ2-1
abundance: NA
CDR3aa: CASSFRGPTLQFF
CDR3nt: TGTGCCAGCAGTTTCAGGGGGCCGACGTTGCAGTTCTTC

d_gene: TRBD1
v_gene: TRBV19
j_gene: TRBJ2-7
abundance: few
CDR3aa: CASSRGDRSYEQYF
CDR3nt: TGTGCCAGTAGTAGAGGGGACAGGTCCTACGAGCAGTACTTC

d_gene: TRBD2
v_gene: TRBV6-5
j_gene: TRBJ2-2
abundance: NA
CDR3aa: CASSYAGAGELFF
CDR3nt: TGTGCCAGCAGTTACGCGGGGGCCGGGGAGCTGTTTTTT

d_gene: TRBD1
v_gene: TRBV4-1
j_gene: TRBJ1-2
abundance: NA
CDR3aa: CASSLQDRRDGYTF
CDR3nt: TGCGCCAGCAGCCTCCAGGACAGGAGAGATGGCTACACCTTC

d_gene: TRBD2
v_gene: TRBV4-1
j_gene: TRBJ2-1
abundance: NA
CDR3aa: CASSQARGGNEQFF
CDR3nt: TGCGCCAGCAGCCAAGCGCGGGGGGGCAATGAGCAGTTCTTC

d_gene: TRBD1
v_gene: TRBV27
j_gene: TRBJ2-7
abundance: NA
CDR3aa: CASKRDRGLFYEQYF
CDR3nt: TGTGCCAGCAAAAGGGACAGGGGGCTCTTCTACGAGCAGTACTTC

d_gene: TRBD1
v_gene: TRBV19
j_gene: TRBJ2-5
abundance: NA
CDR3aa: CASSGTRDRESRTQYF
CDR3nt: TGTGCCAGTAGTGGCACCCGGGACAGGGAGAGCAGGACCCAGTACTTC

d_gene: NA
v_gene: TRBV7-9
j_gene: TRBJ1-2
abundance: NA
CDR3aa: CASSPEGGNYGYTF
CDR3nt: TGTGCCAGCAGCCCCGAGGGGGGGAACTATGGCTACACCTTC

d_gene: NA
v_gene: TRBV25-1
j_gene: TRBJ2-1
abundance: once
CDR3aa: CASSARQASSYNEQFF
CDR3nt: TGTGCCAGCAGTGCCAGACAGGCCAGCTCCTACAATGAGCAGTTCTTC

d_gene: TRBD2
v_gene: TRBV5-4
j_gene: TRBJ2-5
abundance: NA
CDR3aa: CASSSPGLAAQETQYF
CDR3nt: TGTGCCAGCAGCTCCCCGGGACTAGCGGCTCAAGAGACCCAGTACTTC

d_gene: NA
v_gene: TRBV28
j_gene: TRBJ2-1
abundance: NA
CDR3aa: CASSSTHAEIEQFF
CDR3nt: TGTGCCAGCAGTTCCACTCACGCCGAGATTGAGCAGTTCTTC

d_gene: NA
v_gene: TRBV27
j_gene: TRBJ1-5
abundance: NA
CDR3aa: CASSLSPDQPQHF
CDR3nt: TGTGCCAGCAGTTTATCCCCTGATCAGCCCCAGCATTTT

d_gene: TRBD1
v_gene: TRBV7-3
j_gene: TRBJ1-1
abundance: NA
CDR3aa: CASSPRTGGVRNTEAFF
CDR3nt: TGTGCCAGCAGCCCTCGGACAGGGGGCGTGCGGAACACTGAAGCTTTCTTT

d_gene: NA
v_gene: TRBV27
j_gene: TRBJ2-1
abundance: NA
CDR3aa: CASSLPGYEQFF
CDR3nt: TGTGCCAGCAGTTTACCGGGATATGAGCAGTTCTTC

d_gene: TRBD1
v_gene: TRBV9
j_gene: TRBJ1-1
abundance: NA
CDR3aa: CASSPQDRAVMAFF
CDR3nt: TGTGCCAGCAGCCCCCAGGACAGGGCTGTAATGGCTTTCTTT

d_gene: TRBD1
v_gene: TRBV4-1
j_gene: TRBJ1-2
abundance: few
CDR3aa: CASSQGGQGTDGYTF
CDR3nt: TGCGCCAGCAGCCAAGGGGGACAGGGAACAGATGGCTACACCTTC

d_gene: NA
v_gene: TRBV9
j_gene: TRBJ2-1
abundance: once
CDR3aa: CASSFRGGGAYNEQFF
CDR3nt: TGTGCCAGCAGCTTCAGAGGGGGGGGCGCCTACAATGAGCAGTTCTTC

d_gene: NA
v_gene: TRBV27
j_gene: TRBJ2-1
abundance: NA
CDR3aa: CASSLGLGDSPYNEQFF
CDR3nt: TGTGCCAGCAGTTTAGGGTTGGGGGACTCCCCCTACAATGAGCAGTTCTTC

d_gene: TRBD2
v_gene: TRBV28
j_gene: TRBJ2-7
abundance: NA
CDR3aa: CASSPGLAGSYEQYF
CDR3nt: TGTGCCAGCAGTCCTGGACTAGCGGGATCATACGAGCAGTACTTC

d_gene: TRBD1
v_gene: TRBV6-5
j_gene: TRBJ1-2
abundance: NA
CDR3aa: CASSSDRFYGYTF
CDR3nt: TGTGCCAGCAGTTCGGACAGGTTCTATGGCTACACCTTC